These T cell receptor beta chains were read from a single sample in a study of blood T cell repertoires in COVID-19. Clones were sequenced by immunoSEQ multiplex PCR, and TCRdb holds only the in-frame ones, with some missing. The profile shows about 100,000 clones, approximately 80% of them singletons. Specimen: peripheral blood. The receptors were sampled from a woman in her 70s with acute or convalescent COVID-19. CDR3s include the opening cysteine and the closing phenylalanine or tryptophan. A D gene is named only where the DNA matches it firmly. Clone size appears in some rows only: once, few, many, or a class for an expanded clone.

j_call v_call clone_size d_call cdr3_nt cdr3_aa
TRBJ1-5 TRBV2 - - TGTGCCAGCAGTGAATATGGACAGTTTAGCAATCAGCCCCAGCATTTT CASSEYGQFSNQPQHF
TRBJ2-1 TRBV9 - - TGTGCCAGCAGCGTAGCTACAGGGAAAAATGAGCAGTTCTTC CASSVATGKNEQFF
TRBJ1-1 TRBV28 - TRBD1 TGTGCCAGCATCCGAGGGGACAGGGAGAACACTGAAGCTTTCTTT CASIRGDRENTEAFF
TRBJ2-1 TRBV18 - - TGTGCCAGCTCACCGCCGACAGCGAACAATGAGCAGTTCTTC CASSPPTANNEQFF
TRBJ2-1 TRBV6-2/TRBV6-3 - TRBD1 TGTGCCAGCAGTTACATAGGGGGCACCTACAATGAGCAGTTCTTC CASSYIGGTYNEQFF
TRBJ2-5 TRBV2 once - TGTGCCAGCAGTGAAGGGGCAGCTCAAGAGACCCAGTACTTC CASSEGAAQETQYF
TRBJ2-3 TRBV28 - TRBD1 TGTGCCAGCAGCGATCCGGGACAGGGAGGAGATACGCAGTATTTT CASSDPGQGGDTQYF
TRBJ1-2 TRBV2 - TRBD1 TGTGCCAGCACCGAGGGGGTGGGACAGGATAAAGGAGGCTACACCTTC CASTEGVGQDKGGYTF
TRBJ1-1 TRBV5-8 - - TGTGCCAGCAGCTTCGGGGTAGGAGCTTTCTTT CASSFGVGAFF
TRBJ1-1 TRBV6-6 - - TGTGCCAGCAGTTATACGGGTTCTTTCCCTGAAGCTTTCTTT CASSYTGSFPEAFF
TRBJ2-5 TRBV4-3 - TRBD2 TGCGCCAGCAGCCAAGCTAAGGGACTAGCGGGCTCGGAGACCCAGTACTTC CASSQAKGLAGSETQYF
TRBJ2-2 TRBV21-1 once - TGTGCCAGCAGCAAAGGCTGGGGGGGAATCAACACCGGGGAGCTGTTTTTT CASSKGWGGINTGELFF
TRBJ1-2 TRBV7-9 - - TGTGCCAGCAGCTTATCGGACAGCACTTTC CASSLSDSTF
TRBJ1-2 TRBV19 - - TGTGCCAGTAAAGGGGCCTTATATGGCTACACCTTC CASKGALYGYTF